The clone carrying this T cell receptor beta chain was observed a handful of times. This sample stems from a study of T-cell memory formation after mild COVID-19. Overall study context: The study found TCR clusters largely donor specific.

Amplification by 5'RACE using constant-segment primers produced TCR alpha and TCR beta cDNA libraries that carried sample barcodes and UMIs. A single record per CDR3 protein comes from TCRdb applying MiXCR to the 5' RACE reads. Of 250,000 to 300,000 distinct CDR3 sequences in the sample, 16% were seen once. Sequencing was done on a sample of PBMCs or a T cell subset sorted from them (not recorded which). The clonotype originates from a young man who had mild COVID-19 (a few samples of this study predate the infection). Cell type and time point are not known.

CDR3 in amino acids: CASSFQGDPTGELFF. In DNA, the CDR3 is TGCGCCAGCAGCTTCCAGGGGGATCCCACCGGGGAGCTGTTTTTT. The chain employs TRBV5-1 and TRBJ2-2; TRBD1 aligns across 7 bases. This CDR3 is built from 15 residues. CDR1 and CDR2 from the germline V gene are SGHRS and YFSETQ. Unmatched junction bases numbered 5, after V lost 2 bases and J lost 4 bases.